A single sample gave rise to the 9 T cell receptor beta chains below, sequenced in a study of beta chain features in type 1 diabetes. Their target antigens are unknown. Expressed TCRB transcripts got sequenced, as all isolated RNA was reverse transcribed. Generated by immunoSEQ multiplex PCR, the TCRdb table keeps only in-frame clones and is missing some. The table includes approximately 730,000 clones, around 15% detected once. Overall study findings and caveats: Shortening that was moderate but significant affected the TCRB CDR3s of Type 1 diabetes patients in all four CD4+ subsets.

Specimen: naive CD4+ T cells from blood. The receptor source for this set is a man between 18 and 29 years old with type 1 diabetes.

The chain combines TRBV4-2 with TRBJ2-3; possibly TRBD1 or TRBD2 for D (6 bases each). Germline loops: CDR1 LGHNA, CDR2 YNFKEQ. The CDR3 is made up of 15 amino acids. The V end lost 4 bases, the J end lost 4 bases, and 15 bases lay between the germline ends. This CDR3 reads CASSLEGGVADTQYF. As DNA, the CDR3 is TGTGCCAGCAGCCTAGAGGGGGGCGTCGCAGATACGCAGTATTTT.

This clone showed up just a few times. The rearrangement links TRBV11-2 to TRBJ2-3, with D perhaps assigned TRBD1 or TRBD2 (5 bases each). V was shortened by 3 bases and J by 5 bases, with 18 bases between the two germline ends. The CDR3 totals 16 residues. From germline, CDR1 is SGHAT and CDR2 FQNNGV. The CDR3 region has the DNA TGTGCCAGCAGCTTTAGAACGGGGCTCTTGGAAGATACGCAGTATTTT. Its protein is CASSFRTGLLEDTQYF.

The V and J genes are TRBV14 and TRBJ1-6, with D maybe TRBD1 (5 bases). CDR1 and CDR2 from the germline V gene are SGHDN and FVKESK. The germline V and J ends were trimmed by 4 bases and 10 bases, with 17 bases remaining between them. The CDR3 is 15 amino acids. Here the CDR3 reads CASSRLLGEGSPLHF. CDR3 coding DNA: TGTGCCAGCAGCCGCCTATTAGGGGAAGGGTCACCCCTCCACTTT.

To note about this clone: Other nucleotide sequences from this sample produce the same CDR3. The J gene is TRBJ1-5, the V gene TRBV28; D not resolved. Germline lookup yields CDR1 MDHEN and CDR2 SYDVKM. V gave up 6 bases and J gave up 0 bases, with 12 bases separating them. CDR3 length: 15 residues. The CDR3 region has the DNA TGTGCCAGCAGCTTGTTAGGTGGTAGCAATCAGCCCCAGCATTTT. It codes for CASSLLGGSNQPQHF. The whole variable domain, filled in from reference TRBV28 and TRBJ1-5, reads DVKVTQSSRYLVKRTGEKVFLECVQDMDHENMFWYRQDPGLGLRLIYFSYDVKMKEKGDIPEGYSVSREKKERFSLILESASTNQTSMYLCASSLLGGSNQPQHFGDGTRLSIL.

This clone was observed a handful of times. The rearrangement uses TRBV18 and TRBJ1-5; D is undetermined. CDR1 and CDR2 (germline): KGHSH, LQKENI. The CDR3 loop spans 14 amino acids. The germline V and J ends were trimmed by 2 bases and 0 bases, with 5 bases remaining between them. In DNA form, the CDR3 reads TGTGCCAGCTCACCAGGGTTTAGCAATCAGCCCCAGCATTTT. This sequence encodes CASSPGFSNQPQHF.

For this clone: Other DNA sequences in the same sample also yield this CDR3. The chain recombines TRBV6-5 with TRBJ2-7; D is uncertain. Trimming pared 5 bases from V and 4 bases from J, leaving 9 bases between. CDR1 and CDR2 from the germline V gene are MNHEY and SVGAGI. There are 12 residues in the CDR3. The CDR3, as DNA: TGTGCCAGCAGTCAAGGACCATACGAGCAGTACTTC. As protein: CASSQGPYEQYF.

This clone was detected only a few times. This sequence joins TRBV18 and TRBJ1-5; the D is unclear. With 5 bases removed from V and 1 base from J, the gap between germline ends came to 6 bases. The CDR3 extends over 13 amino acids. Germline values: CDR1 KGHSH, CDR2 LQKENI. The CDR3 loop reads CASSGSSNQPQHF. The CDR3 nucleotides read TGTGCCAGCTCAGGGTCCAGCAATCAGCCCCAGCATTTT.

This clone has a handful of counts. The rearrangement uses TRBV30 and TRBJ2-3; 12 bases align to TRBD2. Germline values: CDR1 GTSNPN, CDR2 SVGIG (reference sequence). V was clipped by 8 bases and J by 3 bases; unmatched bases: 9. The CDR3 covers 15 residues. The CDR3 nucleotides read TGTGCCGGCAGACTAGCGGGGGTGATAACAGATACGCAGTATTTT. Its protein product is CAGRLAGVITDTQYF.

This sequence joins TRBV9 and TRBJ2-1; 10 nucleotides agree with TRBD2. Germline loops: CDR1 SGDLS, CDR2 YYNGEE. J lost 2 bases, V lost 0 bases, and 2 bases had no gene match. This CDR3 has 16 amino acids. The CDR3: CASSVGLAGPYNEQFF. The CDR3, as DNA: TGTGCCAGCAGCGTAGGACTAGCGGGTCCCTACAATGAGCAGTTCTTC.